The 19 T cell receptor beta chains presented below share a single source sample, sequenced in a study of immune evolution from preneoplasia to lung adenocarcinoma. Clones were read by immunoSEQ multiplex PCR, and TCRdb kept only the in-frame ones, dropping some. This table has thousands of clones, approximately 79% appearing once. Sequencing was done on a sample of FFPE adjacent normal lung tissue. These receptors all stem from a person aged 60-80 years with lung adenocarcinoma.

This chain uses TRBV5-1 with TRBJ1-2; D call uncertain. Deletions cut 5 bases from V and 7 bases from J, with 12 bases between. This CDR3 has 12 residues. Germline assignment: CDR1 SGHRS and CDR2 YFSETQ. This chain's CDR3 is CASSFPGTGYTF. In nucleotides, the CDR3 is TGCGCCAGCAGTTTCCCGGGAACTGGCTACACCTTC.

This clone appeared once. This rearrangement joins TRBV30 to TRBJ1-3; 8 positions agree with TRBD1. Germline lookup yields CDR1 GTSNPN and CDR2 SVGIG (reference sequence). J gave up 0 bases and V 3 bases, and 4 bases lay outside the gene matches. The CDR3 runs 15 residues. CDR3 bases: TGTGCCTGGAGGCTACAGGGGGGCTCTGGAAACACCATATATTTT. It specifies CAWRLQGGSGNTIYF.

Comment on this clone: A junction boundary mismatches the germline segment, possibly from a read error. The chain employs TRBV7-7 and TRBJ1-4; 7 nucleotides match TRBD1. The length of the CDR3 is 13 residues. Looked up from germline, CDR1 is SSHAT and CDR2 is FNYEAQ (reference sequence). The CDR3 spells CASSVQGGEKLFF. Here the CDR3 DNA reads TGTGCTAGCAGCGTCCAGGGGGGTGAAAAACTGTTTTTT.

The chain joins TRBV27 to TRBJ2-2; 7 nucleotides align to TRBD2. The CDR3 consists of 15 residues. Germline V CDR1 and CDR2: MNHEY, SMNVEV (reference sequence). Losses at the gene ends were 7 bases for V and 4 bases for J; bases not matched to a gene: 9. The CDR3 bases are TGTGCCAGCACGGGGGGAATTTGGGGCACCGGGGAGCTGTTTTTT. This codes for CASTGGIWGTGELFF.

The count of this clone is one. The rearrangement joins TRBV27 to TRBJ2-7, with TRBD1 matching over 10 bases. The CDR3 has 15 amino acids. Per germline, CDR1 MNHEY and CDR2 SMNVEV (reference sequence). J gave up 2 bases and V 6 bases, and 7 bases lay outside the gene matches. This CDR3 is CASSLRQGAAYEQYF. In nucleotides, the CDR3 is TGTGCCAGCAGCCTCCGACAGGGGGCAGCCTACGAGCAGTACTTC.

The chain combines TRBV27 with TRBJ2-1; 9 bases match TRBD1. V gave up 6 bases and J gave up 5 bases; unmatched junction bases: 8. Germline assignment: CDR1 MNHEY and CDR2 SMNVEV (reference sequence). This CDR3 region has 15 residues. The DNA of the CDR3 is TGTGCCAGCAGCCAAGGGACAGGGTGGAACAATGAGCAGTTCTTC. Protein sequence: CASSQGTGWNNEQFF.

The sample holds a few counts of this clone. The V gene is TRBV7-3, the J gene TRBJ2-3; D is unclear. The V end lost 2 bases, the J end lost 3 bases, and 6 bases lay between the germline ends. Per germline, CDR1 SGHTA and CDR2 FQGTGA. The CDR3 has 13 amino acids. The CDR3 reads CASSLATTDTQYF. As DNA, the CDR3 is TGTGCCAGCAGCTTAGCGACTACAGATACGCAGTATTTT.

The J gene is TRBJ2-7, the V gene TRBV4-2, with D unresolved. V dropped 1 base and J dropped 2 bases, with 3 bases sitting between them. CDR1 LGHNA and CDR2 YNFKEQ come from the germline V gene. CDR3 size: 12 residues. CDR3 sequence: CASSQAPYEQYF. Here the CDR3 DNA reads TGTGCCAGCAGCCAAGCGCCCTACGAGCAGTACTTC.

The chain has TRBV7-2 and TRBJ1-4; D uncertain. With 1 base removed from V and 1 base from J, the gap between germline ends came to 7 bases. The V gene's germline CDR1 is SGHTA and CDR2 FQGNSA. This CDR3 has 15 residues. The CDR3 DNA is TGTGCCAGCAGCTTAGTCGGGGTAACTAATGAAAAACTGTTTTTT. Translating gives CASSLVGVTNEKLFF.

The chain uses TRBV25-1 and TRBJ2-5; a possible D gene is TRBD1 (6 bases). Per germline, CDR1 MGHDK and CDR2 SYGVNS. Between the trimmed V and J ends, which lost 9 bases and 1 base, there was a span of 12 bases. The CDR3 totals 13 residues. Here the CDR3 DNA reads TGTGCCAGTAGGGGGAGTGGCCAAGAGACCCAGTACTTC. Its protein product is CASRGSGQETQYF.

This chain links TRBV2 with TRBJ2-7; D is possibly TRBD1 (6 bases). The length of the CDR3 is 15 residues. Germline V gene lookup returns CDR1 SNHLY and CDR2 FYNNEI. V was clipped by 1 base and J by 2 bases, with 12 bases between them. CDR3 in DNA: TGTGCCAGCAGTGAAGGGCAGGGGCCTCCCTACGAGCAGTACTTC. This codes for CASSEGQGPPYEQYF.

Only a few counts were recorded for this clone. The chain has TRBV28 and TRBJ1-1, with 9 bases matching TRBD1. This CDR3 contains 14 residues. Germline trimming cut 6 bases from V and 6 bases from J; bases unmatched to any gene: 8. Germline CDR1 is MDHEN and CDR2 is SYDVKM. The CDR3 sequence: CASRELQGASEAFF. The CDR3 nucleotides read TGTGCCAGCAGGGAACTACAGGGGGCCTCTGAAGCTTTCTTT.

This clone has only a few counts. The CDR3 DNA sequence: TGTGCCAGCAGTACAAGACTAGAGCGAACTGTGTGGGAGCTGTTTTTT. This encodes CASSTRLERTVWELFF. The chain employs TRBV28 and TRBJ2-2; the D gene is possibly TRBD2 (6 bases). The germline V and J ends were trimmed by 5 bases and 9 bases, with 22 bases remaining between them. CDR3 size: 16 residues. The germline V gene has CDR1 MDHEN and CDR2 SYDVKM.

The CDR3 DNA sequence: TGTGCCAGCAGTTCCGCGGGTCTGGATACGCAGTATTTT. It encodes CASSSAGLDTQYF. V usage is TRBV6-6 and J usage is TRBJ2-3, with a weak D call TRBD2 (5 bases). V gave up 4 bases and J gave up 6 bases, with 11 bases separating them. The CDR3 runs 13 residues. CDR1 MNHNY and CDR2 SVGAGI come from the germline V gene (reference sequence).

V is TRBV5-6 and J is TRBJ1-2, with TRBD1 as a possible D gene (5 bases). V gave up 2 bases and J gave up 3 bases, with 11 bases separating them. The germline V gene encodes CDR1 SGHDT and CDR2 YYEEEE. The CDR3 length is 14 residues. CDR3 bases: TGTGCCAGCAGCTTCCAGGGATCGGACTATGGCTACACCTTC. Its protein product is CASSFQGSDYGYTF. Looking up the rest from reference TRBV5-6 and TRBJ1-2 gives the full variable domain: DAGVTQSPTHLIKTRGQQVTLRCSPKSGHDTVSWYQQALGQGPQFIFQYYEEEERQRGNFPDRFSGHQFPNYSSELNVNALLLGDSALYLCASSFQGSDYGYTFGSGTRLTVV.

The V call is TRBV14, the J call TRBJ2-2, with TRBD2 matching 7 bases. The CDR3 loop spans 15 amino acids. Germline CDR1 is SGHDN and CDR2 is FVKESK. Trimming cost V 1 base and J 5 bases; bases outside gene matches: 4. In DNA, the CDR3 is TGTGCCAGCAGCCAAGGTTGGGAGGGTACCGGGGAGCTGTTTTTT. Encoded protein: CASSQGWEGTGELFF. Together with reference TRBV14 and TRBJ2-2, the CDR3 gives the full variable domain: EAGVTQFPSHSVIEKGQTVTLRCDPISGHDNLYWYRRVMGKEIKFLLHFVKESKQDESGMPNNRFLAERTGGTYSTLKVQPAELEDSGVYFCASSQGWEGTGELFFGEGSRLTVL.

This clone has just a few counts. CDR3 amino acids: CASSQDPGDWGGYTF. The CDR3, as DNA: TGTGCCAGCAGCCAAGATCCAGGGGATTGGGGGGGCTACACCTTC. J is TRBJ1-2 and V is TRBV4-2, with D possibly matching TRBD1 (6 bases). The CDR3 extends over 15 amino acids. Germline CDR1 reads LGHNA; CDR2 reads YNFKEQ. V shed 0 bases and J shed 8 bases, with 16 bases lying between them.

This clone was seen only a few times. This chain connects TRBV7-2 to TRBJ2-7, with D perhaps matching TRBD1 or TRBD2 (5 bases each). CDR1 is SGHTA, CDR2 FQGNSA, per germline. The CDR3 loop spans 15 amino acids. The ends were cut back, 6 bases at V and 6 bases at J, with 21 bases in the middle. The chain's CDR3 is CASSSFRDPTIEQYF. The CDR3 nucleotides are TGTGCCAGCAGTTCCTTCCGGGACCCCACTATCGAGCAGTACTTC.

This chain uses TRBV5-8 with TRBJ2-5, with 14 bases that match TRBD2. Trimming removed 4 bases from V and 4 bases from J; junction bases left unmatched: 9. The CDR3 has 17 residues. Germline CDR1 and CDR2: SGHTS and YDEGEE. In DNA form, the CDR3 reads TGTGCCAGCAGCCGCGGACTAGCGGGGGGCGTCACAGAGACCCAGTACTTC. Protein product: CASSRGLAGGVTETQYF.